The clone carrying this TCR beta chain appeared a few times. The antigen remains undetermined. The sample is drawn from a study of beta chain features in type 1 diabetes. Isolated RNA was reverse transcribed in full, so expressed TCRB transcripts were sequenced. Profiling relied on immunoSEQ multiplex PCR, and the TCRdb table lists in-frame clones only, not all of them. This sample yields some 700,000 clones, of which over 10% are seen a single time; less than 0.025% belongs to the top ten. This CDR3 is 15 amino acids long. Germline-derived CDR1 and CDR2 are SNHLY and FYNNEI. V was trimmed by 6 bases and J by 1 base, leaving 13 bases between them. Study-wide results and limits: Within each of all four CD4+ subsets, Type 1 diabetes patients had TCRB CDR3s that were moderately but significantly shorter.

Sequences were obtained from naive CD4+ T cells from blood. The chain is built from TRBV2 and TRBJ2-1; a possible D gene is TRBD2 (6 bases). This clonotype originated in a man aged 18 to 30 with type 1 diabetes. CDR3 residues: CASSELAASYNEQFF. CDR3 coding DNA: TGTGCCAGCAGCGAGTTAGCGGCTTCCTACAATGAGCAGTTCTTC.